The TCR beta chain described here comes from a study of cytomegalovirus exposure and HLA in healthy donors. This clone was recorded once. Its target is not known. This CDR3 has 13 amino acids. Germline loops: CDR1 SGHRS, CDR2 YFSETQ. Trimming took off 5 bases at V and 3 bases at J, with 11 bases between the two ends. Study-level results: By a later analysis, the bulk of CMV-associated TCR beta chains appeared HLA-restricted. Reportedly, HLA-A and HLA-B alleles of most subjects were accurately predicted from TCR beta.

Primers included in the PCR were 60 Vbeta and 13 Jbeta primers. Only in-frame clones appear in the TCRdb table, and some are missing; sequencing was by immunoSEQ multiplex PCR. The sample has about 140,000 clones, 70% to 75% seen once. The V gene is TRBV5-1, the J gene TRBJ1-2; no definite D call. The receptor was isolated from a human donor in good health. The sequenced material came from PBMCs. The CDR3 loop is CASRDEGHYGYTF. The CDR3, as DNA: TGCGCCAGCAGGGACGAGGGCCACTATGGCTACACCTTC.